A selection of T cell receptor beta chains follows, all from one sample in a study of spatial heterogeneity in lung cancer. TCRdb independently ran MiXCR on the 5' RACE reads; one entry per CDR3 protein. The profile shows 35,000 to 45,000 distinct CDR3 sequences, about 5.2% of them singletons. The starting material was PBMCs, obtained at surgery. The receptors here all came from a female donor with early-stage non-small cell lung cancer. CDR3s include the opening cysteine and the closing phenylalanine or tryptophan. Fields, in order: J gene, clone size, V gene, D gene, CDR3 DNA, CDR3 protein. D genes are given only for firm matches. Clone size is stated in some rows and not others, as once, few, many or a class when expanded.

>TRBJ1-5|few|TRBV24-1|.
TGTGCCACCAGTGATTTGCGTAGCAATCAGCCCCAGCATTTT
CATSDLRSNQPQHF
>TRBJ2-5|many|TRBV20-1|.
TGCAGTGCCCGCGGACGGCCTACGGGGACCCAGTACTTC
CSARGRPTGTQYF
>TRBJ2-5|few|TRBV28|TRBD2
TGTGCCAGCAGTTTAGGACTAGCAGGCGAGACCCAGTACTTC
CASSLGLAGETQYF
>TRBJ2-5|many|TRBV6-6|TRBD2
TGTGCCAGCAGTCACGCCCCCCGGACTAGCGGGGGGCAAGAGACCCAGTACTTC
CASSHAPRTSGGQETQYF
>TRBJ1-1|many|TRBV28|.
TGTGCCAGCTCCCGGGGCGGTACGAACACTGAAGCTTTCTTT
CASSRGGTNTEAFF
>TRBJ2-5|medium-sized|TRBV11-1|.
TGTGCCAGCGGTAGGACGGTTCAAGAGACCCAGTACTTC
CASGRTVQETQYF
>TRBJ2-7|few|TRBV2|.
TGTGCCAGCAGTGAAGCGGCATCCATGACCTACGAGCAGTACTTC
CASSEAASMTYEQYF
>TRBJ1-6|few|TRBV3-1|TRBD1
TGTGCCAGCAGCCGGACAGGAATAAATTCACCCCTCCACTTT
CASSRTGINSPLHF
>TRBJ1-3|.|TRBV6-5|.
TGTGCCAGCAGTTACTCTCCCCCCAGAGCTGGAAACACCATATATTTT
CASSYSPPRAGNTIYF
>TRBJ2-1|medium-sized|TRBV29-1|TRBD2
TGCAGCGGTACTAGCGCGGCGTACAATGAGCAGTTCTTC
CSGTSAAYNEQFF
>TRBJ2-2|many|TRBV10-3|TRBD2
TGTGCCATCAGAGGAACAGGACTAGCCGGGGAGCTGTTTTTT
CAIRGTGLAGELFF
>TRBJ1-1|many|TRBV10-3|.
TGTGCCATCAGTCCCGACGGAGGGGACACTGAAGCTTTCTTT
CAISPDGGDTEAFF
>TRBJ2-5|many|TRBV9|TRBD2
TGTGCCAGCAGTATGTCGAGCGGGGGGAGGGAGACCCAGTACTTC
CASSMSSGGRETQYF
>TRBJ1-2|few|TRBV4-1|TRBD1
TGCGCCAGCAGCCCTATTTACTTTGACAGGGGAAGCCTGAGACACTATGGCTACACCTTC
CASSPIYFDRGSLRHYGYTF
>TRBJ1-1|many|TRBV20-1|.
TGCAGTGCTAGTGGGGCGGGAGAAGCTTTCTTT
CSASGAGEAFF
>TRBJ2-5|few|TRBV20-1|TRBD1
TGCAGTGCTGTTTCCGGGACAGGGGGTTCATCCCGAGAGACCCAGTACTTC
CSAVSGTGGSSRETQYF
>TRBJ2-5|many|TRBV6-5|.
TGTGCCAGCAACGGGCCGCTACAAGAGACCCAGTACTTC
CASNGPLQETQYF
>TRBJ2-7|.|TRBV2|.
TGTGCCAGCAGTGATCTTGCGGACCTCCGGAGCTCCTACGAGCAGTACTTC
CASSDLADLRSSYEQYF
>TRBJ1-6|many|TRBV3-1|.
TGTGCCAGCAGCCATCCACAGGGTGATTCACCCCTCCACTTT
CASSHPQGDSPLHF
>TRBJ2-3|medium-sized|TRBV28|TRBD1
TGTGCCAGCAGTTTAGGTGCGACAGGGGCTGCAGATACGCAGTATTTT
CASSLGATGAADTQYF
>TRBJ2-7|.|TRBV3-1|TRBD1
TGTGCCAGCAGCCAAGTAAACAGGGGCGAGCAGTACTTC
CASSQVNRGEQYF
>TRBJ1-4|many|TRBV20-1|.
TGCAGTGCTGGGGGGGCAGGGACTAATGAAAAACTGTTTTTT
CSAGGAGTNEKLFF
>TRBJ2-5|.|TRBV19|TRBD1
TGTGCCAGTAGTACAGGGGGCGGTCAAGAGACCCAGTACTTC
CASSTGGGQETQYF
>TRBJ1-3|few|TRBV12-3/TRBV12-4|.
TGTGCCAGCAGCCTGTCCTTTGGAAACACCATATATTTT
CASSLSFGNTIYF
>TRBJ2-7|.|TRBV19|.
TGTGCCAGTAGTATAGATCTGGAGACAGGACACTACGAGCAGTACTTC
CASSIDLETGHYEQYF
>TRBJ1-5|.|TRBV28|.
TGTGCCAGCAGTTCCGGGGGGATGGGCAATCAGCCCCAGCATTTT
CASSSGGMGNQPQHF
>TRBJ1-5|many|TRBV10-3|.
TGTGCCATCAGTGAGTTCGCTGGGGATCAGCCCCAGCATTTT
CAISEFAGDQPQHF
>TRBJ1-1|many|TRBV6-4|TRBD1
TGTGCCAGCAGACTAACCAGCGGGACAGGAGGGGGGGCTGAAGCTTTCTTT
CASRLTSGTGGGAEAFF
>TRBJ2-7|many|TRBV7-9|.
TGTGCCAGCAGTTTTTCCACTACTCAGGCGGACGAGCAGTACTTC
CASSFSTTQADEQYF
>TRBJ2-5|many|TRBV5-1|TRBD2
TGCGCCAGCAGCTTGGCCTCCGGCGGGGGGGCCGGGGAGACCCAGTACTTC
CASSLASGGGAGETQYF
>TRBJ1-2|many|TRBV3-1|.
TGTGCCAGCAGCCAAGGGCCAGCTGGGTATGGCTACACCTTC
CASSQGPAGYGYTF
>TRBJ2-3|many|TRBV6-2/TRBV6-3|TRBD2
TGTGCCAGCAGAGGCGGCGGGGGGGACACAGATACGCAGTATTTT
CASRGGGGDTDTQYF
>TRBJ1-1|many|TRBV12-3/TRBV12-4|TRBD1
TGTGCCAGCAGTCGGACAGGGGGCGCCGGGAACACTGAAGCTTTCTTT
CASSRTGGAGNTEAFF
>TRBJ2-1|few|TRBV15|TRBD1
TGTGCCACCGAGGACAGGGGTTACAATGAGCAGTTCTTC
CATEDRGYNEQFF
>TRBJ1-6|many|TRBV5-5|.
TGTGCCAGCAGCCCGGCCGAGGGGCGCTACCGCTCCTATAATTCACCCCTCCACTTT
CASSPAEGRYRSYNSPLHF
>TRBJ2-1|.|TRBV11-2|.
TGTGCCAGCAGCCCGGGGCCCATCACGCGCAATGAGCAGTTCTTC
CASSPGPITRNEQFF
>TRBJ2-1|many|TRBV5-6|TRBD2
TGTGCCAGCAGCTTGGTGCTAGCGGGGGTGAATGAGCAGTTCTTC
CASSLVLAGVNEQFF
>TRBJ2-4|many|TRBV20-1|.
TGCAGTGCTAGAGTTCCACCGCCCGGCATTCAGTACTTC
CSARVPPPGIQYF
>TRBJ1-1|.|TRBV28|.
TGTGCCAGCAGTTTAGGGTTGGATTGGGGCACTGAAGCTTTCTTT
CASSLGLDWGTEAFF
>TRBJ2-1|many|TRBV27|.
TGTGCCAGCAGTTTACGGGCGCAGGGTCACAATGAGCAGTTCTTC
CASSLRAQGHNEQFF
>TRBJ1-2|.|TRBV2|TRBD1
TGTGCCAGCACACCGGACAGGGTAGTCAACTATGGCTACACCTTC
CASTPDRVVNYGYTF
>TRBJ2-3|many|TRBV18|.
TGTGCCAGCTCACCCCTCGAGGGAGATACGCAGTATTTT
CASSPLEGDTQYF
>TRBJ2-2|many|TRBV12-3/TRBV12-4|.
TGTGCCAGCACCCTTACCCTGGACACCGGGGAGCTGTTTTTT
CASTLTLDTGELFF
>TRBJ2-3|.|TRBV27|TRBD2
TGTGCCAGCAACCGCGGGACTAGGAACACAGATACGCAGTATTTT
CASNRGTRNTDTQYF
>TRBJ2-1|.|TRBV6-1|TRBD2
TGTGCCAGCAGCCCCGGGACTAGCGTAAGTAATGAGCAGTTCTTC
CASSPGTSVSNEQFF
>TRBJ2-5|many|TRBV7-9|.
TGTGCCAGCATCCCGACCGGGTTCCTCCAAGAGACCCAGTACTTC
CASIPTGFLQETQYF
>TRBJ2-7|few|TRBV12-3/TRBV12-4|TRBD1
TGTGCCAGCAGCGATAACCGGGACAGGGGGCGCGAGCAGTACTTC
CASSDNRDRGREQYF
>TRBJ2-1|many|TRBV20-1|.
TGCAGTGCCCCCACCACACGCCCGGGTGGGTACAATGAGCAGTTCTTC
CSAPTTRPGGYNEQFF
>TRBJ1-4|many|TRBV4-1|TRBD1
TGCGCCAGCAGCCAAGTCCGGACAGGGAATGAAAAACTGTTTTTT
CASSQVRTGNEKLFF
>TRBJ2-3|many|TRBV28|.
TGTGCCAGCAGTACCGATACCAATACGCAGTATTTT
CASSTDTNTQYF
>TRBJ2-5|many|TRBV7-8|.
TGTGCCAGCAGCAGACAAGAGACCCAGTACTTC
CASSRQETQYF
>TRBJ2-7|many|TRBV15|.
TGTGCCACCAGCAACGAGGGCAGGGTGCGCGAGCAGTACTTC
CATSNEGRVREQYF
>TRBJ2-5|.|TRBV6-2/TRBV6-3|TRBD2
TGTGCCAGCAGTTCCGCGGCTAGCGGGGGCGCCCAGTACTTC
CASSSAASGGAQYF
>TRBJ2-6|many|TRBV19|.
TGTGCCAGTAGTATAGCCGCGGTGACAGGTCCCAACGTCCTGACTTTC
CASSIAAVTGPNVLTF
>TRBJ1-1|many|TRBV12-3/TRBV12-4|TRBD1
TGTGCCAGCAGAACGGGACAGGAGAACACTGAAGCTTTCTTT
CASRTGQENTEAFF
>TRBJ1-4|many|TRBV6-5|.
TGTGCCAGCCGCTCGCCTAATGAAAAACTGTTTTTT
CASRSPNEKLFF